This T cell receptor (beta chain) was recovered during a study of T cell repertoires in cytomegalovirus infection. Turning to the study itself: Selected CMV epitopes included recently identified HLA-C-restricted ones as well as well-studied HLA-B-restricted ones. Findings and limits, study-wide: Carriers of CMV and the relevant HLA type were discriminated by public TCR beta frequency.

In the case of this clonotype: The antigen remains undetermined.

Germline assignment: CDR1 ENHRY and CDR2 SYGVKD. Trimming took 8 bases from V and 3 from J; bases not matched to a gene: 6. The CDR3 sequence is 15 residues long. TCRdb used MiXCR to reprocess the reads, holding one entry per CDR3 protein. Of a few hundred thousand distinct CDR3 sequences listed, roughly 42% were seen once; the top ten hold 40% to 60%. The sequencing here drew on cultured PBMCs, taken from culture after CMV antigen stimulation. The chain has TRBV10-3 and TRBJ2-3, with 12 bases fitting TRBD2. This receptor was obtained from a human donor in good health (CMV status not recorded). Some clones in this sample may be carry-over from other donors' samples. DNA for the CDR3: TGTGCCATCGCTAGCGGGGGGGCAGATACAGATACGCAGTATTTT. Translated, it gives CAIASGGADTDTQYF.